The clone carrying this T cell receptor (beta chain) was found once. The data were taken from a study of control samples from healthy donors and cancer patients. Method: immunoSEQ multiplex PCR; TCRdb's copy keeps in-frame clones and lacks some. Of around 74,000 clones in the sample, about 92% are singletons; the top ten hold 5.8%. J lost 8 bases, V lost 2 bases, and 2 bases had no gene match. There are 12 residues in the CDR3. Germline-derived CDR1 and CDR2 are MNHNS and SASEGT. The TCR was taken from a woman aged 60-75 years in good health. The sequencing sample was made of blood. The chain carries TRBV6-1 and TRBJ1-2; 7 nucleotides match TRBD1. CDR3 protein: CASSERQGGYTF. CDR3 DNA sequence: TGTGCCAGCAGTGAACGACAGGGCGGCTACACCTTC.